One T cell receptor (beta chain) is described in this entry. The germline V and J ends were trimmed by 1 base and 1 base, with 19 bases remaining between them. Germline CDR1 and CDR2: SEHNR and FQNEAQ (reference sequence). The CDR3 extends over 18 amino acids. The source of the sample is a study of blood T cell repertoires in COVID-19. Across the study: From the United States, Italy and Spain came samples of acute and convalescent COVID-19. In each case, the material was cDNA or gDNA derived from T cells, B-cell-depleted T cells, or PBMCs.

Methods used by the authors: Nucleated cell counts were estimated from reference gene primer amplification. TCRdb's copy holds only in-frame clones and misses some; the assay was immunoSEQ multiplex PCR. V and J calls and clone size are those listed in that table; D and trimming were worked out from the DNA. The data contain roughly 240,000 clones, roughly 86% of them seen just once; the ten biggest clones take up 3% to 3.5%. This TCR was recovered from a woman aged 30 to 39 who had recovered from COVID-19. This chain links TRBV7-9 with TRBJ1-1; TRBD1 might be the D (5 bases). Sequenced material: peripheral blood. CDR3 residues: CASSLVSITDTPNTEAFF. The CDR3 coding sequence is TGTGCCAGCAGCTTAGTAAGCATTACGGACACCCCGAACACTGAAGCTTTCTTT.